Presented here are 3 T cell receptor beta chains from one specimen sequenced in a study of shared clonotypes between healthy human individuals. Assay: immunoSEQ multiplex PCR; the TCRdb copy retains only in-frame clones and omits some. The table shows approximately 720,000 clones, with roughly nine tenths occurring only once. CD45RO-negative CD8 cells positively selected for CCR7 made up the naive population, which excluded terminally differentiated effector memory CD45RA+ cells. Sequencing used naive CD8+ T cells sorted from blood. Receptors were obtained from a man younger than 40 in good health.

This chain links TRBV7-2 with TRBJ2-2, with D perhaps assigned TRBD1 or TRBD2 (5 bases each). The length of the CDR3 is 15 residues. Between the trimmed V and J ends, which lost 7 bases and 6 bases, there was a span of 18 bases. CDR1 is SGHTA, CDR2 FQGNSA, per germline. In DNA, the CDR3 is TGTGCCAGCACCCCAGGGCAGGGAGACCCCGGGGAGCTGTTTTTT. Translating it yields CASTPGQGDPGELFF. Drawing the rest from reference TRBV7-2 and TRBJ2-2, the complete variable domain is GAGVSQSPSNKVTEKGKDVELRCDPISGHTALYWYRQSLGQGLEFLIYFQGNSAPDKSGLPSDRFSAERTGGSVSTLTIQRTQQEDSAVYLCASTPGQGDPGELFFGEGSRLTVL.

The rearrangement links TRBV7-2 to TRBJ2-2; D unclear. V shed 5 bases and J shed 6 bases, with 10 bases lying between them. The CDR3 runs to 13 residues. The germline CDR1 and CDR2 sequences are SGHTA and FQGNSA. The DNA for the CDR3 is TGTGCCAGCAGCCCCGAGCATTCCGGGGAGCTGTTTTTT. Translating gives CASSPEHSGELFF. The full variable domain, its missing parts supplied by reference TRBV7-2 and TRBJ2-2, is GAGVSQSPSNKVTEKGKDVELRCDPISGHTALYWYRQSLGQGLEFLIYFQGNSAPDKSGLPSDRFSAERTGGSVSTLTIQRTQQEDSAVYLCASSPEHSGELFFGEGSRLTVL.

V gene TRBV2 combines with J gene TRBJ1-2; 7 bases fit TRBD1. The V and J ends lost 10 bases and 3 bases, in that order; junction bases with no gene match: 5. The CDR3 has 12 residues. The germline V gene encodes CDR1 SNHLY and CDR2 FYNNEI. The CDR3 DNA follows: TGTGCCAACACCGGGACAGACTATGGCTACACCTTC. This sequence encodes CANTGTDYGYTF.